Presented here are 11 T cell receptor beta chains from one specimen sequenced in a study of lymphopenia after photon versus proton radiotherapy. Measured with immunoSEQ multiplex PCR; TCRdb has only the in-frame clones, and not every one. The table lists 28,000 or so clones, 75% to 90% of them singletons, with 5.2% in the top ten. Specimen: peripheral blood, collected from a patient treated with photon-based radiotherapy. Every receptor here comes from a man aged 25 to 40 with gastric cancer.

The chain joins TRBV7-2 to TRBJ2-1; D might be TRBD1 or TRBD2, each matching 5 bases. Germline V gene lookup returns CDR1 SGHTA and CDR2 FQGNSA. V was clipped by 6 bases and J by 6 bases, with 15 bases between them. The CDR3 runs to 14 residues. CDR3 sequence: CASRHKGPLNEQFF. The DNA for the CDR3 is TGTGCCAGCAGGCATAAGGGACCCCTCAATGAGCAGTTCTTC.

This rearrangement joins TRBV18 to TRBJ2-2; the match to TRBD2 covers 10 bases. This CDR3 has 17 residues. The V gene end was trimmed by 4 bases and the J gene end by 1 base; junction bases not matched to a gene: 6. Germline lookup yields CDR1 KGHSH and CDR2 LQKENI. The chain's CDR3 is CASSRRSGGENTGELFF. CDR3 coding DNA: TGTGCCAGCTCACGGCGAAGCGGGGGGGAGAACACCGGGGAGCTGTTTTTT.

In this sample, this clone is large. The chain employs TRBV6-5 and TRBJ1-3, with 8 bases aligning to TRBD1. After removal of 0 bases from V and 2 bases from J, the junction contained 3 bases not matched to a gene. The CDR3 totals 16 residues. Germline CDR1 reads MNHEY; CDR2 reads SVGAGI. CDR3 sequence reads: CASSYSNRGTGNTIYF. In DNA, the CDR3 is TGTGCCAGCAGTTACTCCAACAGGGGGACTGGAAACACCATATATTTT.

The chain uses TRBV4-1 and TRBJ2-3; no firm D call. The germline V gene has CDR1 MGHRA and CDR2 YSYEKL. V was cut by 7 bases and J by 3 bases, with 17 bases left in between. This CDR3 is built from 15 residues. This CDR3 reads CASTLSVVVTDTQYF. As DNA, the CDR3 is TGCGCCAGCACCCTAAGCGTGGTAGTTACAGATACGCAGTATTTT.

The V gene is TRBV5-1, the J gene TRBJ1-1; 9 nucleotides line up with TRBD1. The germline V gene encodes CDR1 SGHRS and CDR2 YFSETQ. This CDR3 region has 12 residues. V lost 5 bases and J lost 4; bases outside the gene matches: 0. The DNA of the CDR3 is TGCGCCAGCAGGACAGGGGGCACTGAAGCTTTCTTT. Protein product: CASRTGGTEAFF.

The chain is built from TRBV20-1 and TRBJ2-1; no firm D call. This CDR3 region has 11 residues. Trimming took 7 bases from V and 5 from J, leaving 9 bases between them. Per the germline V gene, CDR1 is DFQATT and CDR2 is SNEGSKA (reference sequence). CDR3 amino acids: CSVGGNNEQFF. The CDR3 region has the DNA TGCAGTGTAGGTGGGAACAATGAGCAGTTCTTC.

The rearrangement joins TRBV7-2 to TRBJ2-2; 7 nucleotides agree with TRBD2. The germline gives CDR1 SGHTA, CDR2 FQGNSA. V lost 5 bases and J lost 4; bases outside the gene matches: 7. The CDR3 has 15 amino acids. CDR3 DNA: TGTGCCAGCAGCCCAAGCGCGGGAGCCACCGGGGAGCTGTTTTTT. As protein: CASSPSAGATGELFF.

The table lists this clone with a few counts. The CDR3 loop is CASSELGQDPEAFF. DNA of the CDR3: TGTGCCAGCAGTGAATTAGGGCAGGACCCTGAAGCTTTCTTT. The chain has TRBV25-1 and TRBJ1-1; no clear D gene. The length of the CDR3 is 14 residues. The V end lost 1 base, the J end lost 6 bases, and 12 bases lay between the germline ends. Germline-derived CDR1 and CDR2 are MGHDK and SYGVNS.

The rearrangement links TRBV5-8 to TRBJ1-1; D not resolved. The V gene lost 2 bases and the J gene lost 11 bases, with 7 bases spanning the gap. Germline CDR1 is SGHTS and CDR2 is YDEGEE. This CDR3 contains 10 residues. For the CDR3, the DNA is TGTGCCAGCAGCTTAAGGGTGGCTTTCTTT. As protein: CASSLRVAFF. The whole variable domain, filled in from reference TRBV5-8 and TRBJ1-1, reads EAGVTQSPTHLIKTRGQQATLRCSPISGHTSVYWYQQALGLGLQFLLWYDEGEERNRGNFPPRFSGRQFPNYSSELNVNALELEDSALYLCASSLRVAFFGQGTRLTVV.

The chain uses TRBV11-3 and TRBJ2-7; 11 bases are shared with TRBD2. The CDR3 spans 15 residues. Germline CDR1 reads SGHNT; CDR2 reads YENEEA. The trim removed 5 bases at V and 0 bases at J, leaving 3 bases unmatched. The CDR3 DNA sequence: TGTGCCAGCAGCAGCACTAGCGGGAGCTCCTACGAGCAGTACTTC. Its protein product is CASSSTSGSSYEQYF.

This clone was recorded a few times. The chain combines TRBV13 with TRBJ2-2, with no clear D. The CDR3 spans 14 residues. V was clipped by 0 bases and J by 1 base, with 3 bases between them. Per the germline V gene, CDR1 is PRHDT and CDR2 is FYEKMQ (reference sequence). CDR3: CASSLGLNTGELFF. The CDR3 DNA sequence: TGTGCCAGCAGCTTAGGGCTGAACACCGGGGAGCTGTTTTTT.